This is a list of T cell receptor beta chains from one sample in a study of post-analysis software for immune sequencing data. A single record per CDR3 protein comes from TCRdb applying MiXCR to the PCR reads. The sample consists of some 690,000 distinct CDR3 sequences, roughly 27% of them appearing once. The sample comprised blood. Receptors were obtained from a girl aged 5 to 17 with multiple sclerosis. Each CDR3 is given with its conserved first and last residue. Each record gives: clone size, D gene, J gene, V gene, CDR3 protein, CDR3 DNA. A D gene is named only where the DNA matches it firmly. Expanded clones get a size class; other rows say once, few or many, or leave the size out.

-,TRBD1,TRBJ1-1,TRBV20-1,CSASPPGQHTEAFF,TGCAGTGCTAGTCCCCCGGGACAGCACACTGAAGCTTTCTTT
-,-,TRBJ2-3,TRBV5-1,CASSLTSTRTDTQYF,TGCGCCAGCAGCTTGACAAGCACCCGCACAGATACGCAGTATTTT
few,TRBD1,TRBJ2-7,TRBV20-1,CSATTDRGRSYEQYF,TGCAGTGCTACAACAGACAGGGGGCGGTCCTACGAGCAGTACTTC
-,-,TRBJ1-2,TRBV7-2,CASSLLRGRHGYTF,TGTGCCAGCAGCTTATTGCGGGGGCGACATGGCTACACCTTC
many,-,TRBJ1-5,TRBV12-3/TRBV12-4,CASTPGRVGNQPQHF,TGTGCCAGCACCCCTGGGAGGGTTGGCAATCAGCCCCAGCATTTT
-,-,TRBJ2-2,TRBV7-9,CASSFSYGELFF,TGTGCCAGCAGCTTCTCGTACGGGGAGCTGTTTTTT
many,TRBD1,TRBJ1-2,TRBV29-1,CSVAEDREPRDRGYTF,TGCAGCGTCGCGGAGGACAGGGAACCCCGGGATCGAGGCTACACCTTC
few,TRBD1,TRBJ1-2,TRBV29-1,CSESGTADTF,TGCAGCGAGTCCGGGACAGCCGACACCTTC
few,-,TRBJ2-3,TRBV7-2,CASSLPQPSDTQYF,TGTGCCAGCAGCCTACCCCAGCCATCAGATACGCAGTATTTT
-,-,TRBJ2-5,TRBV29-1,CTARGLKTQYF,TGCACCGCTCGGGGGCTTAAGACCCAGTACTTC
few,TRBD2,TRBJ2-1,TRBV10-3,CAISESAGGRLNEQFF,TGTGCCATCAGTGAGTCGGCGGGAGGTCGTTTAAATGAGCAGTTCTTC
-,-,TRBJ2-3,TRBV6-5,CASSQILPTDTQYF,TGTGCCAGCAGTCAAATCCTTCCCACAGATACGCAGTATTTT
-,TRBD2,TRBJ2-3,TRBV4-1,CASSQVLAGYTDTQYF,TGCGCCAGCAGCCAAGTCCTAGCGGGGTACACAGATACGCAGTATTTT
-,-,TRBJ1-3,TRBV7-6,CASSPDESFSGNTIYF,TGTGCCAGCAGCCCCGACGAATCTTTCTCTGGAAACACCATATATTTT
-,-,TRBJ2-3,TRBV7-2,CASSQGQAGNTQYF,TGTGCCAGCAGCCAAGGACAAGCCGGCAATACGCAGTATTTT
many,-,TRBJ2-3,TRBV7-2,CASSLEAAGTDTQYF,TGTGCCAGCAGCTTAGAGGCGGCTGGCACAGATACGCAGTATTTT
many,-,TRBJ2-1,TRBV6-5,CASSRGGEQFF,TGCGCCAGCAGCCGAGGCGGGGAGCAGTTCTTC
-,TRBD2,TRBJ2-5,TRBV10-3,CAITASGLNDNEQYF,TGTGCCATCACTGCTTCGGGACTAAATGACAATGAGCAGTACTTC
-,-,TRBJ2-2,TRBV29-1,CSVNRDGTGELFF,TGCAGCGTTAACCGGGACGGGACCGGGGAGCTGTTTTTT
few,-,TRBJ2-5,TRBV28,CASTELDLETQYF,TGTGCCAGCACCGAGCTTGACCTGGAGACCCAGTACTTC
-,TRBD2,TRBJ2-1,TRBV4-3,CASSQDLPRSGSSYNEQFF,TGCGCCAGCAGCCAAGATCTCCCTAGGAGCGGGAGCTCCTACAATGAGCAGTTCTTC
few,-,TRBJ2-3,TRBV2,CASNRRDTTTDTQYF,TGTGCCAGCAACCGCAGGGATACAACAACAGATACGCAGTATTTT
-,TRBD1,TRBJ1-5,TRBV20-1,CSARDRSNQPQHF,TGCAGTGCTAGGGACAGGAGCAATCAGCCCCAGCATTTT
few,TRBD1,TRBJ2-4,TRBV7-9,CASRDRKNIQYF,TGTGCCAGTAGGGACAGAAAAAACATTCAGTACTTC
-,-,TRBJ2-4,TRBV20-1,CSARDPSGAGLAKNIQYF,TGCAGTGCTAGAGACCCTTCCGGGGCGGGGCTAGCCAAAAACATTCAGTACTTC
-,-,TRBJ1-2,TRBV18,CASSPRQVDGYTF,TGTGCCAGCTCACCTCGACAGGTCGACGGCTACACCTTC
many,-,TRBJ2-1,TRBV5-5,CASSSPGGHYNEQFF,TGTGCCAGCAGCTCACCCGGAGGCCACTACAATGAGCAGTTCTTC
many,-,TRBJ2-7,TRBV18,CASSPSLREQYF,TGTGCCAGCTCACCATCTCTTCGCGAGCAGTACTTC
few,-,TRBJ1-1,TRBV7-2,CASSLPQTYTEAFF,TGTGCCAGCAGCTTACCCCAGACCTATACTGAAGCTTTCTTT
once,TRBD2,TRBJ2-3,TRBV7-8,CASSPSLLAGTSTDTQYF,TGTGCCAGCAGCCCTAGTCTACTAGCGGGGACAAGCACAGATACGCAGTATTTT
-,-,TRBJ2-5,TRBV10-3,CASTGAVQETQYF,TGTGCCTCCACGGGTGCGGTACAAGAGACCCAGTACTTC
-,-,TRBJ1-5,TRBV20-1,CSASPSSSNQPRHF,TGCAGTGCTAGTCCCAGCAGTAGCAATCAGCCCCGGCATTTT
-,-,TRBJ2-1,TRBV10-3,CAISDWQGGVNEQFF,TGTGCCATCAGTGACTGGCAGGGGGGGGTCAATGAGCAGTTCTTC
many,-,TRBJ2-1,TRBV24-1,CATSEGEAYNEQFF,TGTGCCACCAGTGAGGGGGAAGCCTACAATGAGCAGTTCTTC
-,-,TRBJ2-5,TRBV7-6,CASSWSGPVGETQYF,TGTGCCAGCAGCTGGTCGGGGCCTGTAGGGGAGACCCAGTACTTC
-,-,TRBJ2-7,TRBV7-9,CASSDRRPEVYEQYF,TGTGCCAGCAGCGACAGACGACCAGAAGTCTACGAGCAGTACTTC
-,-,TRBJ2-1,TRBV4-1,CASSQDRGQHNEQFF,TGCGCCAGCAGCCAAGATAGGGGCCAGCACAATGAGCAGTTCTTC
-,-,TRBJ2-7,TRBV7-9,CASSLEGWDSYEQYF,TGTGCCAGCAGCTTAGAGGGGTGGGATTCCTACGAGCAGTACTTC
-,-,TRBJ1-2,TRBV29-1,CSALMRDYGYTF,TGCAGCGCTTTGATGAGGGACTATGGCTACACCTTC
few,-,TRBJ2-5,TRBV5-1,CASSTDSLGTQYF,TGCGCCAGCAGTACGGATTCCTTAGGGACCCAGTACTTC
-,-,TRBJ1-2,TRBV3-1,CASSLAGGFYGYTF,TGTGCCAGCAGCCTCGCAGGAGGATTTTATGGCTACACCTTC
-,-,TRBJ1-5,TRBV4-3,CASSQEGYSNQPQHF,TGCGCCAGCAGCCAGGAAGGCTACTCCAATCAGCCCCAGCATTTT
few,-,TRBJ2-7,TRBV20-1,CSAPSEYSYEQYF,TGCAGTGCTCCCTCGGAGTACTCCTACGAGCAGTACTTC
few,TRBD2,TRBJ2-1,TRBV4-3,CASSQDIAGGHGEQFF,TGCGCCAGCAGCCAAGATATAGCGGGAGGCCACGGAGAGCAGTTCTTC
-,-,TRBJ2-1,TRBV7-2,CASSRPGPQETQFF,TGTGCCAGCAGCAGACCGGGACCGCAAGAGACCCAGTTCTTC
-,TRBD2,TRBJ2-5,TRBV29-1,CSVKNPSGRANEQYF,TGCAGCGTCAAAAACCCTAGCGGGAGGGCCAATGAGCAGTACTTC
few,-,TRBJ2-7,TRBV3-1,CASSRTRNSYEQYF,TGTGCCAGCAGTCGGACAAGAAACTCCTACGAGCAGTACTTC
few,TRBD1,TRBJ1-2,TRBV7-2,CASSGRGTLYGYTF,TGTGCCAGCAGCGGCAGGGGGACCCTCTATGGCTACACCTTC